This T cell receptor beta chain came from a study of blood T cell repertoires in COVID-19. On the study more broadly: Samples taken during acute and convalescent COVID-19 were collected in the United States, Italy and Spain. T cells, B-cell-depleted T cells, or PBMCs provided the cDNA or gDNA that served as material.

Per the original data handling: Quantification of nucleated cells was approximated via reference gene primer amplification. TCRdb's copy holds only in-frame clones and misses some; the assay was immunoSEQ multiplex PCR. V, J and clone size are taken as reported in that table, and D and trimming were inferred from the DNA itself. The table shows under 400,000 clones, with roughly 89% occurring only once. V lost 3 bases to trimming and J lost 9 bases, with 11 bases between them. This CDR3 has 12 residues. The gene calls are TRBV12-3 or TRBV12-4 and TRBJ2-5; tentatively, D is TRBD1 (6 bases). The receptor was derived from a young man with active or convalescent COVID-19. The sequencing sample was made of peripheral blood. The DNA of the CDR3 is TGTGCCAGCAGTTTCCCTGGGGGCGCCCAGTACTTC. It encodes CASSFPGGAQYF.